Below are 8 T cell receptor beta chains sequenced from a single sample in a study of cytomegalovirus exposure and HLA in healthy donors. PCR employed 60 Vbeta and 13 Jbeta primers. Only in-frame clones appear in the TCRdb table, and some are missing; sequencing was by immunoSEQ multiplex PCR. The table includes about 190,000 clones, roughly four fifths detected once. The sample was PBMCs. These receptors were obtained from a woman under 30 in good health and CMV-seropositive.

This clone turned up a few times. V is TRBV6-5 and J is TRBJ2-1; 8 bases match TRBD2. After removal of 2 bases from V and 5 bases from J, the junction contained 5 bases not matched to a gene. Germline V gives CDR1 MNHEY, CDR2 SVGAGI. The CDR3 is made up of 15 amino acids. This CDR3 reads CASSYRRAGDNEQFF. CDR3 nucleotide sequence: TGTGCCAGCAGTTACCGCCGAGCGGGGGACAATGAGCAGTTCTTC.

The chain couples TRBV28 to TRBJ1-4, with D hard to call. Germline V gives CDR1 MDHEN, CDR2 SYDVKM. This CDR3 has 12 amino acids. V shed 4 bases and J shed 5 bases, with 5 bases lying between them. The DNA of the CDR3 is TGTGCCAGCAGTTCACTAAATGAAAAACTGTTTTTT. Encoded protein: CASSSLNEKLFF.

The chain carries TRBV28 and TRBJ1-6; TRBD1 might be the D (5 bases). V shed 4 bases and J shed 10 bases, with 17 bases lying between them. There are 15 residues in the CDR3. Germline V CDR1 and CDR2: MDHEN, SYDVKM. The CDR3 DNA follows: TGTGCCAGCAGTTCCCGCGGGGGGGTAGGATCACCCCTCCACTTT. Its translation: CASSSRGGVGSPLHF.

CDR3 loop: CASSTRTEREQYV. The CDR3 nucleotides read TGTGCCAGCAGCACCCGGACAGAGAGAGAGCAGTACGTC. This chain connects TRBV11-1 to TRBJ2-7; D is perhaps TRBD1 (6 bases). With 5 bases removed from V and 7 bases from J, the gap between germline ends came to 15 bases. CDR3 size: 13 residues. Germline V CDR1 and CDR2: SGHAT, FQDESV (reference sequence).

CDR3 sequence: CASSSEARNTEAFF. The CDR3 DNA follows: TGTGCCAGCAGCTCCGAAGCGAGGAACACTGAAGCTTTCTTT. The chain carries TRBV7-2 and TRBJ1-1; D remains ambiguous. V was clipped by 4 bases and J by 1 base, with 10 bases between them. CDR1 and CDR2 from the germline V gene are SGHTA and FQGNSA. CDR3 length equals 14 residues.

The chain links TRBV28 to TRBJ2-7, with TRBD1 matching 10 bases. With V trimmed by 4 bases and J by 6 bases, 6 bases remained unmatched. The CDR3 length is 14 residues. Germline V gene lookup returns CDR1 MDHEN and CDR2 SYDVKM. Written as DNA, the CDR3 is TGTGCCAGCAGTTCCGGGACAGGGGCCCTCGAGCAGTACTTC. It codes for CASSSGTGALEQYF.

V usage is TRBV6-1 and J usage is TRBJ2-1; 7 bases fit TRBD2. From germline, CDR1 is MNHNS and CDR2 SASEGT. CDR3 size: 16 residues. J was trimmed by 1 base and V by 0 bases; bases with no gene match: 3. This CDR3 is CASSEAERGSYNEQFF. CDR3 sequence (DNA): TGTGCCAGCAGTGAAGCCGAGCGGGGTTCCTACAATGAGCAGTTCTTC.

V and J are TRBV9 and TRBJ1-3, with a tentative D call TRBD1 (5 bases). The V gene's germline CDR1 is SGDLS and CDR2 YYNGEE. V was shortened by 0 bases and J by 0 bases, with 7 bases between the two germline ends. This CDR3 comprises 15 residues. CDR3 protein: CASSVERGSGNTIYF. The CDR3 region has the DNA TGTGCCAGCAGCGTAGAAAGGGGCTCTGGAAACACCATATATTTT. The full variable domain, rest sourced from reference TRBV9 and TRBJ1-3, is DSGVTQTPKHLITATGQRVTLRCSPRSGDLSVYWYQQSLDQGLQFLIQYYNGEERAKGNILERFSAQQFPDLHSELNLSSLELGDSALYFCASSVERGSGNTIYFGEGSWLTVV.